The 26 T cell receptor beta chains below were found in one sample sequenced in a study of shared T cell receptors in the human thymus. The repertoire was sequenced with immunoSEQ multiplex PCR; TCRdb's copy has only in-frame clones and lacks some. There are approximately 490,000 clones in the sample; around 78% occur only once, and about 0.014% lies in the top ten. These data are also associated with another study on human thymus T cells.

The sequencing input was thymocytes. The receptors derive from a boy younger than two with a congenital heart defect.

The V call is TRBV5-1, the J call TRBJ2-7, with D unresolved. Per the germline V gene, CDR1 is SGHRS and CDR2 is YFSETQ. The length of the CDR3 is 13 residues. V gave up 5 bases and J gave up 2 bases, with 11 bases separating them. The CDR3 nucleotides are TGCGCCAGCAGGCCCCAGGAAGCCTACGAGCAGTACTTC. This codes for CASRPQEAYEQYF.

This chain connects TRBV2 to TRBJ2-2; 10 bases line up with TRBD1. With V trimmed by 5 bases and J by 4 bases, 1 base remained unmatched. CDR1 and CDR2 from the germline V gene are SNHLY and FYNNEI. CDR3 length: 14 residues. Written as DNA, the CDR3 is TGTGCCAGCAGTTGGACAGGGGGCACCGGGGAGCTGTTTTTT. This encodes CASSWTGGTGELFF.

CDR3 region: CATSLAVLDEQYF. CDR3 nucleotides: TGTGCCACCTCCCTAGCGGTCTTGGACGAGCAGTACTTC. The chain uses TRBV15 and TRBJ2-7, with 7 positions matching TRBD2. Germline assignment: CDR1 LNHNV and CDR2 YYDKDF (reference sequence). After removal of 8 bases from V and 5 bases from J, the junction contained 9 bases not matched to a gene. CDR3 size: 13 residues. The variable domain in full, with the rest retrieved from reference TRBV15 and TRBJ2-7, is DAMVIQNPRYQVTQFGKPVTLSCSQTLNHNVMYWYQQKSSQAPKLLFHYYDKDFNNEADTPDNFQSRRPNTSFCFLDIRSPGLGDTAMYLCATSLAVLDEQYFGPGTRLTVT.

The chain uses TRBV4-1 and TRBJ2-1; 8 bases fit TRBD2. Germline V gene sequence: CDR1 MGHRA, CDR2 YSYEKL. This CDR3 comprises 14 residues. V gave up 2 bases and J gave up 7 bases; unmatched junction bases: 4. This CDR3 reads CASSQTGGGNEQFF. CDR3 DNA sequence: TGCGCCAGCAGCCAAACGGGGGGGGGAAATGAGCAGTTCTTC.

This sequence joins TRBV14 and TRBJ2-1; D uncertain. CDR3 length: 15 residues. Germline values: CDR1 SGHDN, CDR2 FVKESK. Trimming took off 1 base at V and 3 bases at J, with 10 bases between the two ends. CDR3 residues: CASSQARSVYNEQFF. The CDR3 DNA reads TGTGCCAGCAGCCAAGCTAGGTCGGTCTACAATGAGCAGTTCTTC.

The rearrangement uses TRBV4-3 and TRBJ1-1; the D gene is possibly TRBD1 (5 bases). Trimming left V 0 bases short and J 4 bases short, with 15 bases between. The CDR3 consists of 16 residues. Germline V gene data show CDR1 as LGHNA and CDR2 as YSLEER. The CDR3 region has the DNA TGCGCCAGCAGCCAAGATGGCGGGACGTCAGGCACTGAAGCTTTCTTT. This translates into CASSQDGGTSGTEAFF.

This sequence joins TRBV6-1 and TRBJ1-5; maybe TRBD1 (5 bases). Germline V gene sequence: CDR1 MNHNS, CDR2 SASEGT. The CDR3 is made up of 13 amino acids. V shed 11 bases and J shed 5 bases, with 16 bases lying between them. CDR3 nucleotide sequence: TGTGCCGCCGCCGGGACGGGGGATCAGCCCCAGCATTTT. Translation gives CAAAGTGDQPQHF.

CDR3 protein: CASSPQPQGLSYEQYF. In nucleotides, the CDR3 is TGTGCCAGCAGCCCTCAACCACAGGGCCTCTCCTACGAGCAGTACTTC. The J gene is TRBJ2-7, the V gene TRBV7-2, with D possibly TRBD1 on 6 matching bases. The CDR3 runs to 16 residues. Germline lookup yields CDR1 SGHTA and CDR2 FQGNSA. The germline V and J ends were trimmed by 5 bases and 0 bases, with 17 bases remaining between them.

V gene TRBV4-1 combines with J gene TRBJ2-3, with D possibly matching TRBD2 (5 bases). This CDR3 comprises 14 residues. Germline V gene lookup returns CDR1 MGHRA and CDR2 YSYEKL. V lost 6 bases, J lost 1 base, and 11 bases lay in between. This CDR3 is CASSVPRGTDTQYF. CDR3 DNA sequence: TGCGCCAGCAGTGTGCCGAGGGGCACAGATACGCAGTATTTT.

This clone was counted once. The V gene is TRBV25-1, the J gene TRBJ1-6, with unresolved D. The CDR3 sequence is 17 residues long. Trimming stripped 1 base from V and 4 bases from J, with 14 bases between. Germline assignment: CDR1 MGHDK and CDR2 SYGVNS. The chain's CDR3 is CASSESEAIGYNSPLHF. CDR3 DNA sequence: TGTGCCAGCAGTGAATCCGAGGCCATTGGGTATAATTCACCCCTCCACTTT.

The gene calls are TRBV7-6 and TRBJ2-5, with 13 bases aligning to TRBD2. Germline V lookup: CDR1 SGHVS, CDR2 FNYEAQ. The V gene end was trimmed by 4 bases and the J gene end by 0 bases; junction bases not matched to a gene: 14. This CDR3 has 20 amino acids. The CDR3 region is CASSSELAGGRGDHQETQYF. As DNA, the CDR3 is TGTGCCAGCAGCTCGGAACTAGCGGGAGGGCGGGGGGACCACCAAGAGACCCAGTACTTC. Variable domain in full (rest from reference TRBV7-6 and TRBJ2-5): GAGVSQSPRYKVTKRGQDVALRCDPISGHVSLYWYRQALGQGPEFLTYFNYEAQQDKSGLPNDRFSAERPEGSISTLTIQRTEQRDSAMYRCASSSELAGGRGDHQETQYFGPGTRLLVL.

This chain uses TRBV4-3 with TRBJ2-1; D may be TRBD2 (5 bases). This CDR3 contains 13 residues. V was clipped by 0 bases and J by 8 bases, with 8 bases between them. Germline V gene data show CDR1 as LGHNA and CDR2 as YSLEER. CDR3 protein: CASSQDNGDEQFF. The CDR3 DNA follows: TGCGCCAGCAGCCAAGATAACGGGGATGAGCAGTTCTTC.

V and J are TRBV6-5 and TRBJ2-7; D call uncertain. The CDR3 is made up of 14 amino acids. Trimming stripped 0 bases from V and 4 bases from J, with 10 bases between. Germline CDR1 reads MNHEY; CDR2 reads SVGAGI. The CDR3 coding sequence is TGTGCCAGCAGTTACTCGAGGTCAAGGTACGAGCAGTACTTC. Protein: CASSYSRSRYEQYF.

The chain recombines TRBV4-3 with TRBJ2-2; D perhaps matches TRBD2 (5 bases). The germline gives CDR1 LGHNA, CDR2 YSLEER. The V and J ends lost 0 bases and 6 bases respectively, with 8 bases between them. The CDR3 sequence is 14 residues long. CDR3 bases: TGCGCCAGCAGCCAAGAGTCGGACTCCGGGGAGCTGTTTTTT. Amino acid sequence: CASSQESDSGELFF.

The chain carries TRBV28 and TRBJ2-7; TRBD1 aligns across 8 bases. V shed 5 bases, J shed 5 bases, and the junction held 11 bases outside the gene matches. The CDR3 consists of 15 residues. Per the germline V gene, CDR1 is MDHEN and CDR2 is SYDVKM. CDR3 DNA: TGTGCCAGCAGTGGACAGGGTCTGAGGTCGAACGAGCAGTACTTC. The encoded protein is CASSGQGLRSNEQYF. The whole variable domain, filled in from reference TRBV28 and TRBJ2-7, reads DVKVTQSSRYLVKRTGEKVFLECVQDMDHENMFWYRQDPGLGLRLIYFSYDVKMKEKGDIPEGYSVSREKKERFSLILESASTNQTSMYLCASSGQGLRSNEQYFGPGTRLTVT.

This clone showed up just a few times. The CDR3 sequence is CASSSPQGAEETQYF. The CDR3 DNA sequence: TGTGCCAGCAGCTCGCCCCAGGGGGCTGAGGAGACCCAGTACTTC. The chain joins TRBV11-3 to TRBJ2-5, with 8 bases aligning to TRBD1. Looked up from germline, CDR1 is SGHNT and CDR2 is YENEEA. After removal of 4 bases from V and 5 bases from J, the junction contained 9 bases not matched to a gene. The CDR3 covers 15 residues.

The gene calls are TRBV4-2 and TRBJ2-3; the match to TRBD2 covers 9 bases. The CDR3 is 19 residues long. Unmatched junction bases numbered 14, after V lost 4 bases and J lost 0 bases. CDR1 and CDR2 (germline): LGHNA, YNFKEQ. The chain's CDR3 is CASSRGVAGVTTSTDTQYF. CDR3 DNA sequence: TGTGCCAGCAGCCGAGGGGTAGCGGGAGTCACAACTAGCACAGATACGCAGTATTTT.

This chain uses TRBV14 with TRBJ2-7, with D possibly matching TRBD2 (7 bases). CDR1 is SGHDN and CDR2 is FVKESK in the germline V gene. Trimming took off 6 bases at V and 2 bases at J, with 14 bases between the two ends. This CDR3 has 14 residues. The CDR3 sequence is CASSHGEGAYEQYF. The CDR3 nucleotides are TGTGCCAGCAGTCATGGGGAGGGGGCCTACGAGCAGTACTTC.

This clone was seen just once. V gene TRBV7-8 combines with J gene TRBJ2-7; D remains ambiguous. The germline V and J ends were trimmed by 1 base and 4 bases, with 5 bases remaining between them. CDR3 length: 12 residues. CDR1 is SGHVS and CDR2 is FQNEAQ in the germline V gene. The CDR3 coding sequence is TGTGCCAGCAGCTTAGTCCCGTACGAGCAGTACTTC. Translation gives CASSLVPYEQYF. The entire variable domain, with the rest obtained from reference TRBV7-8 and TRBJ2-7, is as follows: GAGVSQSPRYKVAKRGQDVALRCDPISGHVSLFWYQQALGQGPEFLTYFQNEAQLDKSGLPSDRFFAERPEGSVSTLKIQRTQQEDSAVYLCASSLVPYEQYFGPGTRLTVT.

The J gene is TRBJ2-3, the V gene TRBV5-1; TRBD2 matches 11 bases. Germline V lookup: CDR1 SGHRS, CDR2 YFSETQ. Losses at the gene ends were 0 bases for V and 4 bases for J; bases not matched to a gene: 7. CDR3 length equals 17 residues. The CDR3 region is CASSLAASGRRADTQYF. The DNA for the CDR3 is TGCGCCAGCAGCTTGGCGGCTAGCGGGAGGAGGGCAGATACGCAGTATTTT.

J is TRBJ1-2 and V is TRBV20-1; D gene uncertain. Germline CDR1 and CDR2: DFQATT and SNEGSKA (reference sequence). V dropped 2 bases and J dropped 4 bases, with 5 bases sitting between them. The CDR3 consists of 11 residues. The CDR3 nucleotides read TGCAGTGCTAGACAGATCTATGGCTACACCTTC. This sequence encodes CSARQIYGYTF.

The CDR3 region is CASSGLLRTEAFF. The CDR3, as DNA: TGTGCCAGCAGTGGCCTTCTGAGGACTGAAGCTTTCTTT. V is TRBV25-1 and J is TRBJ1-1; no firm D call. The CDR3 loop spans 13 amino acids. Germline V gene data show CDR1 as MGHDK and CDR2 as SYGVNS. With 4 bases removed from V and 5 bases from J, the gap between germline ends came to 11 bases.

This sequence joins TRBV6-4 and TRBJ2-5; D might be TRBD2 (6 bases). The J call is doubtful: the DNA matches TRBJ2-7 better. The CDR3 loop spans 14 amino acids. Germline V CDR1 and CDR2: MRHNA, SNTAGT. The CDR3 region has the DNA TGTGCCAGCCCACAGGAGGTGGGGAGGCACGAGCAGTACTTC. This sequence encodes CASPQEVGRHEQYF.

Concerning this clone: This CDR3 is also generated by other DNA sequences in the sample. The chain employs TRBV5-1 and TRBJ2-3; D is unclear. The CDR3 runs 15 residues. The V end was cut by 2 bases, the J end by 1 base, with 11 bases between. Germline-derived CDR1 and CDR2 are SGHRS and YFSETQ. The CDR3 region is CASSLIVPRTDTQYF. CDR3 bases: TGCGCCAGCAGCTTAATAGTCCCGCGCACAGATACGCAGTATTTT.

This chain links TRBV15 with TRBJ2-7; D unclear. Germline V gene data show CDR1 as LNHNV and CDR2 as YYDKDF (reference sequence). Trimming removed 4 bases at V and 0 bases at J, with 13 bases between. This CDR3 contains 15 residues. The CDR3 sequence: CATSNERSGSYEQYF. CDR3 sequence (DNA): TGTGCCACCAGCAATGAGCGTTCCGGCTCCTACGAGCAGTACTTC. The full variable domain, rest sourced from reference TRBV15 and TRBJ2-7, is DAMVIQNPRYQVTQFGKPVTLSCSQTLNHNVMYWYQQKSSQAPKLLFHYYDKDFNNEADTPDNFQSRRPNTSFCFLDIRSPGLGDTAMYLCATSNERSGSYEQYFGPGTRLTVT.

The CDR3, as DNA: TGTGCCAGCAGTGGGGACGGGGGCTACGAGCAGTACTTC. Residues: CASSGDGGYEQYF. The chain employs TRBV6-5 and TRBJ2-7, with a possible D match to TRBD2 (6 bases). CDR3 length: 13 residues. Germline V CDR1 and CDR2: MNHEY, SVGAGI. The V gene lost 5 bases and the J gene lost 3 bases, with 11 bases spanning the gap.